Described below is a single T cell receptor beta chain sequence and its context. The data were taken from a study of shared clonotypes between healthy human individuals. The method was immunoSEQ multiplex PCR; TCRdb's version includes in-frame clones alone and lacks a portion of them. The sample records approximately 500,000 clones, about four fifths being singletons. The CDR3 extends over 14 amino acids. V was trimmed by 8 bases and J by 6 bases, leaving 17 bases between them. CDR1 and CDR2 (germline): LNHNV, YYDKDF (reference sequence). This TCR derives from a middle-aged woman in good health. Some clones in this sample may be carry-over from other donors' samples. Sequencing was done on a sample of PBMCs. The chain recombines TRBV15 with TRBJ2-1, with D perhaps matching TRBD2 (6 bases). Here the CDR3 DNA reads TGTGCCACCGGGCTGGGGCTAGCGAGCAATGAGCAGTTCTTC. It translates to CATGLGLASNEQFF.